The 15 T cell receptor beta chains in this list originate from one sample, sequenced in a study of identical twins. TCRdb reprocessed the 5' RACE reads with MiXCR, giving one entry per CDR3 protein. This sample carries 640,000 or so distinct CDR3 sequences, around 6.1% of them seen once, and the ten largest clones take approximately 1.6%. Sequencing was performed on naive T cells sorted from blood. These receptors all come from a man aged 18-30 years in good health.

There are many counts of this clonotype. The gene calls are TRBV20-1 and TRBJ1-5; no clear D. The CDR3 totals 13 residues. Germline CDR1 DFQATT, CDR2 SNEGSKA (reference sequence). The V end was cut by 0 bases, the J end by 1 base, with 4 bases between. CDR3 in amino acids: CSARDHSNQPQHF. The CDR3 DNA follows: TGCAGTGCTAGAGATCACAGCAATCAGCCCCAGCATTTT.

This clonotype was counted at least ten times. The chain has TRBV28 and TRBJ2-1, with TRBD2 identical over 9 bases. Looked up from germline, CDR1 is MDHEN and CDR2 is SYDVKM. Trimming removed 5 bases from V and 4 bases from J; junction bases left unmatched: 9. There are 16 residues in the CDR3. The CDR3 nucleotides read TGTGCCAGCAGTCTCGTCGGGACTAGCCATTACAATGAGCAGTTCTTC. Amino acid sequence: CASSLVGTSHYNEQFF.

The chain couples TRBV20-1 to TRBJ1-1; the D gene is possibly TRBD1 (6 bases). CDR1 is DFQATT, CDR2 SNEGSKA, per germline (reference sequence). V lost 2 bases to trimming and J lost 0 bases, with 10 bases between them. The CDR3 runs 14 residues. Here the CDR3 DNA reads TGCAGTGCTAGATGGGGGGGCGTGAACACTGAAGCTTTCTTT. It is translated as CSARWGGVNTEAFF.

V and J are TRBV5-5 and TRBJ1-5, with TRBD1 identical over 7 bases. The V and J ends lost 4 bases and 1 base, in that order; junction bases with no gene match: 8. The CDR3 totals 16 residues. Germline V gene lookup returns CDR1 SGHKS and CDR2 YYEKEE (reference sequence). The CDR3 is CASSKIGQDSNQPQHF. The CDR3 nucleotides are TGTGCCAGCAGCAAGATTGGACAGGACAGCAATCAGCCCCAGCATTTT.

This clonotype was seen ten or more times. V usage is TRBV20-1 and J usage is TRBJ2-4; TRBD1 matches 8 bases. This CDR3 is built from 19 residues. The V and J ends lost 0 bases and 3 bases, in that order; junction bases with no gene match: 16. Germline-derived CDR1 and CDR2 are DFQATT and SNEGSKA (reference sequence). DNA of the CDR3: TGCAGTGCTAGAGACCGCGGACAGGGAACGTGGGTCGGCAAAAACATTCAGTACTTC. Amino acids: CSARDRGQGTWVGKNIQYF.

Many counts were recorded for this clonotype. The V gene is TRBV5-1, the J gene TRBJ1-5; no reliable D call. The V and J ends lost 3 bases and 0 bases respectively, with 10 bases between them. CDR1 and CDR2 (germline): SGHRS, YFSETQ. The CDR3 length is 15 residues. Written as DNA, the CDR3 is TGCGCCAGCAGCTATAATGCAGGTAGCAATCAGCCCCAGCATTTT. Its translation is CASSYNAGSNQPQHF. The complete variable domain, with remaining parts taken from reference TRBV5-1 and TRBJ1-5, reads KAGVTQTPRYLIKTRGQQVTLSCSPISGHRSVSWYQQTPGQGLQFLFEYFSETQRNKGNFPGRFSGRQFSNSRSEMNVSTLELGDSALYLCASSYNAGSNQPQHFGDGTRLSIL.

Ten or more counts support this clonotype. The chain recombines TRBV20-1 with TRBJ2-3; D gene ambiguous. The CDR3 length is 13 residues. CDR1 is DFQATT and CDR2 is SNEGSKA in the germline V gene (reference sequence). Trimming stripped 6 bases from V and 4 bases from J, with 14 bases between. CDR3 residues: CSAPPARADTQYF. The CDR3 region has the DNA TGCAGTGCACCTCCCGCTAGGGCAGATACGCAGTATTTT.

This clonotype was counted at least ten times. This rearrangement joins TRBV24-1 to TRBJ2-5, with 9 bases lining up with TRBD2. The CDR3 sequence is 18 residues long. The germline gives CDR1 KGHDR, CDR2 SFDVKD. The V gene end was trimmed by 0 bases and the J gene end by 3 bases; junction bases not matched to a gene: 10. The chain's CDR3 is CATSDLRTSEPNKETQYF. Here the CDR3 DNA reads TGTGCCACCAGTGATTTGAGGACTAGCGAACCGAACAAAGAGACCCAGTACTTC.

This clonotype was counted ten times or more. This CDR3 is CASTPKTEGGASKNIQYF. The CDR3 coding sequence is TGTGCCAGCACCCCTAAAACGGAGGGGGGCGCTTCCAAAAACATTCAGTACTTC. The genes are TRBV5-6 and TRBJ2-4; D assignment may be TRBD1 or TRBD2 (6 bases each). Trimming shortened V by 6 bases and J by 2 bases, and 24 bases separated the two germline ends. CDR1 is SGHDT and CDR2 is YYEEEE in the germline V gene. This CDR3 is built from 18 residues. The full variable domain, with the rest looked up from reference TRBV5-6 and TRBJ2-4, is DAGVTQSPTHLIKTRGQQVTLRCSPKSGHDTVSWYQQALGQGPQFIFQYYEEEERQRGNFPDRFSGHQFPNYSSELNVNALLLGDSALYLCASTPKTEGGASKNIQYFGAGTRLSVL.

This clonotype occurred a few times. The genes are TRBV19 and TRBJ2-2; possibly TRBD1 for D (6 bases). CDR1 is LNHDA, CDR2 SQIVND, per germline (reference sequence). Trimming removed 11 bases from V and 3 bases from J, with 16 bases in between. The CDR3 extends over 14 amino acids. CDR3 loop: CAGKQGRDTGELFF. In DNA, the CDR3 is TGTGCCGGCAAACAGGGCCGGGACACCGGGGAGCTGTTTTTT.

This clonotype was detected many times. The CDR3 loop reads CASRKRGHQGEAFF. CDR3 bases: TGTGCCAGCAGAAAGAGGGGGCATCAGGGTGAAGCTTTCTTT. The chain has TRBV12-3 or TRBV12-4 and TRBJ1-1, with TRBD1 identical over 7 bases. The J segment lost 7 bases and the V segment lost 6 bases, leaving 11 bases of the junction unmatched. The length of the CDR3 is 14 residues.

There are many counts of this clonotype. The chain combines TRBV28 with TRBJ2-7; D may match TRBD1 or TRBD2 (5 bases each). Germline V gene data show CDR1 as MDHEN and CDR2 as SYDVKM. V was cut by 2 bases and J by 6 bases, with 17 bases left in between. The CDR3 is made up of 15 amino acids. Here the CDR3 reads CASSLIRLTGAEQYF. The CDR3 DNA reads TGTGCCAGCAGTTTAATAAGGTTAACCGGGGCCGAGCAGTACTTC.

In its sample, this clonotype was seen many times. The rearrangement joins TRBV20-1 to TRBJ2-5, with D uncertain. Trimming took 4 bases from V and 1 from J, leaving 13 bases between them. CDR3 length: 14 residues. Germline CDR1 reads DFQATT; CDR2 reads SNEGSKA (reference sequence). This CDR3 reads CSATATSVQETQYF. The CDR3 DNA follows: TGCAGTGCTACCGCCACAAGCGTCCAAGAGACCCAGTACTTC.

There are many counts of this clonotype. V gene TRBV6-1 combines with J gene TRBJ2-5; the D is unclear. Germline values: CDR1 MNHNS, CDR2 SASEGT. The CDR3 consists of 11 residues. V was trimmed by 10 bases and J by 1 base, leaving 7 bases between them. The CDR3 DNA reads as TGTGCCACCCAGCCCCAAGAGACCCAGTACTTC. This encodes CATQPQETQYF.

The rearrangement joins TRBV29-1 to TRBJ1-1; D gene unclear. The CDR3 covers 12 residues. Per germline, CDR1 SQVTM and CDR2 ANQGSEA. The germline V and J ends were trimmed by 7 bases and 3 bases, with 12 bases remaining between them. The CDR3 sequence: CSADRVDTEAFF. CDR3 sequence (DNA): TGCAGCGCTGACCGGGTAGACACTGAAGCTTTCTTT. Drawing the rest from reference TRBV29-1 and TRBJ1-1, the complete variable domain is SAVISQKPSRDICQRGTSLTIQCQVDSQVTMMFWYRQQPGQSLTLIATANQGSEATYESGFVIDKFPISRPNLTFSTLTVSNMSPEDSSIYLCSADRVDTEAFFGQGTRLTVV.